The rows below give T cell receptor beta chains drawn from one sample of a study of post-analysis software for immune sequencing data. TCRdb ran MiXCR on the PCR reads and lists one entry per CDR3 protein. Here the sample spans 700,000 to 900,000 distinct CDR3 sequences, under 60% being singletons. Input material: blood. The receptors were gathered from a girl between 5 and 17 years old with multiple sclerosis. The CDR3 runs from the conserved cysteine through the conserved F or W. A D gene is named only where the DNA matches it firmly. The size entry is marked missing in some rows and otherwise reads once, few, many or a size class.

v_call	d_call	j_call	clone_size	cdr3_nt	cdr3_aa
TRBV10-3	TRBD1	TRBJ2-7	few	TGTGCCATCAGCCCGACAGGGGGCCGCGAGCAGTACTTC	CAISPTGGREQYF
TRBV28	.	TRBJ2-1	.	TGTGCCAGCAGGCGCGGAGGGGACAATGAGCAGTTCTTC	CASRRGGDNEQFF
TRBV7-9	.	TRBJ2-1	few	TGTGCCAGCAGCGTAGGGCGTTCCCTTTACAATGAGCAGTTCTTC	CASSVGRSLYNEQFF
TRBV15	TRBD1	TRBJ2-7	few	TGTGCCACCAGCAGACCCCTGGGACAGGGTTTAAGCGAGCAGTACTTC	CATSRPLGQGLSEQYF
TRBV5-6	TRBD1	TRBJ1-2	.	TGTGCCAGCAGCAAGGGCGGGACAGACTATGGCTACACCTTC	CASSKGGTDYGYTF
TRBV4-2	.	TRBJ2-3	few	TGTGCCAGCAGCCAAGATGTGCAGACCCAAAGAATCGATACGCAGTATTTT	CASSQDVQTQRIDTQYF
TRBV21-1	.	TRBJ2-1	once	TGTGCCAGCAGCAAATGCCGGGGCAATGAGCAGTTCTTC	CASSKCRGNEQFF
TRBV12-3/TRBV12-4	.	TRBJ1-2	few	TGTGCCAGCAGTTTAGCGTTTTCAGGGAGCGCGTCTGGGGGCTACACCTTC	CASSLAFSGSASGGYTF
TRBV20-1	.	TRBJ2-1	few	TGCAGTGCTAGAGACGTGTCAGCGCACAATGAGCAGTTCTTC	CSARDVSAHNEQFF
TRBV29-1	.	TRBJ1-2	.	TGCAGCGTTAAAGTAGCCGCGGTTAACTATGGCTACACCTTC	CSVKVAAVNYGYTF
TRBV12-5	TRBD2	TRBJ2-1	.	TGTGCTAGTGGTTCGGGACTAGCGGGCGAGCAGTTCTTC	CASGSGLAGEQFF
TRBV7-3	TRBD2	TRBJ2-3	.	TGTGCCAGCAGCCCACTAGCGGGAGCACAAGATACGCAGTATTTT	CASSPLAGAQDTQYF
TRBV27	TRBD1	TRBJ2-5	.	TGTGCCAGCAGTTTTCGGACAGGGACGGAGACCCAGTACTTC	CASSFRTGTETQYF
TRBV20-1	TRBD2	TRBJ2-1	.	TGCAGTGCTAGGGTTTCTGGGACTAGCGGAGGGAATGAGCAGTTCTTC	CSARVSGTSGGNEQFF
TRBV28	.	TRBJ2-5	.	TGTGCCAGCAGTTTAAGGCTGCGAGGAGAGCAGTACTTC	CASSLRLRGEQYF
TRBV24-1	.	TRBJ2-1	few	TGTGCCACCAGTGAGAGCGACAATGAGCAGTTCTTC	CATSESDNEQFF
TRBV3-1	TRBD1	TRBJ1-2	.	TGTGCCAGCAGCTCCCCCGGGACAGGGGCGTATTATGGCTACACCTTC	CASSSPGTGAYYGYTF
TRBV5-1	.	TRBJ2-6	.	TGCGCCAGCAGCTTGGAGGTTAGCTCTGGGGCCAACGTCCTGACTTTC	CASSLEVSSGANVLTF
TRBV5-1	.	TRBJ1-6	.	TGCGCCAGCAGCCCAACAGGGCCCCCCCACTTT	CASSPTGPPHF
TRBV29-1	.	TRBJ2-1	.	TGCAGCGCCGAGGATACCTTAGGAAATGAGCAGTTCTTC	CSAEDTLGNEQFF
TRBV20-1	TRBD2	TRBJ2-3	.	TGCAGTGCTAATAGCGGGACGATGCCAGATGCGCAGTATTTT	CSANSGTMPDAQYF
TRBV7-9	.	TRBJ1-1	.	TGTGCCAGCAGCTTAGGGGACATGAACACTGAAGCTTTCTTT	CASSLGDMNTEAFF
TRBV20-1	TRBD2	TRBJ2-1	few	TGCAGTGCTATCACTAGCGGAATTTCCTACAATGAGCAGTTCTTC	CSAITSGISYNEQFF
TRBV11-1	.	TRBJ2-1	.	TGTGCCAGCAGCCCCCCGTCTGGGGCGTCTAATGAGCAGTTCTTC	CASSPPSGASNEQFF
TRBV5-1	TRBD1	TRBJ2-5	.	TGCGCCAGCAGCTTACTGGACAGGGACATACAAGAGACCCAGTACTTC	CASSLLDRDIQETQYF
TRBV12-3/TRBV12-4	TRBD1	TRBJ1-2	.	TGTGCCAGCAGCCTCCTACCGCCCAGGGGGCGATCCTCCTACTATGGCTACACCTTC	CASSLLPPRGRSSYYGYTF
TRBV7-2	.	TRBJ2-6	.	TGTGCCAGCAGCGTCACCGGGACGGCGCCTACGCTGACTTTC	CASSVTGTAPTLTF
TRBV7-3	.	TRBJ2-6	.	TGTGCCAGCAGCCCCCATGCCTCTGGGGCCAACGTCCGGACTTTC	CASSPHASGANVRTF
TRBV12-3/TRBV12-4	.	TRBJ2-1	.	TGTGCCAGCAGTCCTTCCCCGGAGGGCCGACAGTTCTTC	CASSPSPEGRQFF
TRBV24-1	TRBD1	TRBJ2-1	once	TGTGCCACCAGTGATTTCGAGACAGGGGTGACTGAGCAGTTCTTC	CATSDFETGVTEQFF
TRBV29-1	.	TRBJ2-7	few	TGCAGCGTTGAACTTCTGACGGATGCGTTCTACGAGCAGTACTTC	CSVELLTDAFYEQYF
TRBV29-1	.	TRBJ2-1	.	TGCAGCGTTGAAGAGGTCCGGAGCTCCCACAATGAGCAGTTCTTC	CSVEEVRSSHNEQFF
TRBV12-3/TRBV12-4	.	TRBJ1-2	.	TGTGCCAGCACTCCTGGGGTTCGCACGGGCTACACCTTC	CASTPGVRTGYTF
TRBV20-1	TRBD2	TRBJ2-6	.	TGCAGTGCTAGAGATCTCGTATTAGGGCGGGAGGGGCCCGGGGCCAACGTCCTGACTTTC	CSARDLVLGREGPGANVLTF
TRBV2	TRBD2	TRBJ2-7	.	TGTGCCAAGGGGACTAGCGGGAACTCCTACGAGCAGTACTTC	CAKGTSGNSYEQYF
TRBV29-1	.	TRBJ2-7	.	TGCAGTGGTACCGGGACAAGTAGCGGCGAGCAGTACTTC	CSGTGTSSGEQYF
TRBV7-2	TRBD1	TRBJ1-6	.	TGTGCCAGCAGCCCAGACAGGGGACATAATTCACCCCTCCACTTT	CASSPDRGHNSPLHF
TRBV13	TRBD1	TRBJ2-7	.	TGTGCCAGCAGCTCCTGGACAGGGAAGGCCGAGCAGTACTTC	CASSSWTGKAEQYF
TRBV18	.	TRBJ2-5	few	TGTGCCAGCTCACCGGGGGCTTGGCGGGAACTGAGGGAAGAGACCCAGTACTTC	CASSPGAWRELREETQYF
TRBV27	.	TRBJ1-2	.	TGTGCCAGCAACCCCGAGGGGACTAACTATGGCTACACCTTC	CASNPEGTNYGYTF
TRBV7-6	.	TRBJ2-7	.	TGTGCCAGCAGCGCCTACTCCGGGACCGACTACGAGCAGTACTTC	CASSAYSGTDYEQYF
TRBV20-1	.	TRBJ2-5	many	TGCAGTGCTAGCGGTTCGAGGGGGGGGAGACAAGAGACCCAGTACTTC	CSASGSRGGRQETQYF
TRBV20-1	.	TRBJ2-5	.	TGCAGTGCTAGAGTTCCAGACAGGACCCCCCAAGAGACCCAGTACTTC	CSARVPDRTPQETQYF
TRBV28	.	TRBJ2-5	.	TGTGCCAGCAGTCCCCCGGGACAACAAGAGACCCAGTGCTTC	CASSPPGQQETQCF
TRBV7-8	TRBD1	TRBJ1-2	few	TGTGCCAGCGACAGTGGCCAGGGGGCTCAGGGCTACACCTTC	CASDSGQGAQGYTF
TRBV20-1	TRBD2	TRBJ2-7	.	TGCAGTGCTCCGCTATCGGGGAGGGGAGTCGGCGAGCAGTACTTC	CSAPLSGRGVGEQYF
TRBV15	TRBD2	TRBJ2-1	.	TGTGCCACCAGCAGAGACCCTTCTAGCGGGAGGGTAGATGAGCAGTTCTTC	CATSRDPSSGRVDEQFF